In its sample, the clone carrying this TCR beta chain was seen once. This sample is part of a study of blood T cell repertoires in COVID-19. The data were produced by immunoSEQ multiplex PCR, yet TCRdb's version contains in-frame clones alone and is incomplete. This table holds some 400,000 clones, around 87% found once. This receptor was identified in an older woman with COVID-19, enrolled during active disease. What was sequenced was peripheral blood.

CDR3 DNA sequence: TGTGCCAGTAGTATAGGCGTAACTTTCTCCTACAATGAGCAGTTCTTC. This gives the protein CASSIGVTFSYNEQFF. The V gene is TRBV19, the J gene TRBJ2-1; the D is unclear. CDR1 and CDR2 from the germline V gene are LNHDA and SQIVND (reference sequence). The CDR3 spans 16 residues. The V and J ends lost 1 base and 0 bases respectively, with 10 bases between them.